The rows below give T cell receptor beta chains drawn from one sample of a study of cytomegalovirus exposure and HLA in healthy donors. Clones were read by immunoSEQ multiplex PCR, and TCRdb kept only the in-frame ones, dropping some. The sample lists 110,000 to 150,000 clones, 78% seen once, with around 2.9% in the top ten. The source material was PBMCs. These receptors all come from a female donor in good health and CMV-seronegative. The CDR3 runs from the conserved cysteine through the conserved F or W. Each record gives: V gene, J gene, CDR3 length, CDR3 protein.

TRBV18	TRBJ2-7	16	CASSPGTGIGNYEQYF
TRBV7-8	TRBJ2-7	15	CASSLIDSLSYEQYF
TRBV27	TRBJ1-1	15	CASSLRRGTGDEAFF
TRBV14	TRBJ2-1	15	CASSHRRTDSNEQFF
TRBV11-3	TRBJ2-2	14	CASSSNRRAGELFF
TRBV5-1	TRBJ1-1	18	CASSRPTGLRGRGTEAFF
TRBV27	TRBJ2-1	19	CASSLFGTSGRVAYNEQFF
TRBV2	TRBJ2-7	14	CASGSGRILSVQYF
TRBV28	TRBJ2-2	16	CASSLSSGRATGELFF
TRBV5-1	TRBJ2-1	13	CASSLAEGSEQFF
TRBV27	TRBJ1-1	15	CASSFSYRGNTEAFF
TRBV28	TRBJ1-5	19	CASAPLAGQPQVYNQPQHF